Sequencing of this T cell receptor beta chain was carried out in a study of Tregs in tolerant kidney transplant recipients. Study-wide results and caveats: No direct test of biological reproducibility was done here. Few patients were studied, so findings need validation in larger groups. The most relevant donor-specific Treg TCRbeta repertoire apparently came from expansion with activated donor B cells.

Profiling relied on immunoSEQ multiplex PCR, and the TCRdb table lists in-frame clones only, not all of them. The sample lists about 240,000 clones, 84% seen once, with 0.64% in the top ten. Turning to this clone: Its antigen is undetermined.

Unstimulated regulatory T cells (CD4+CD25+CD127-), CD4+CD25- non-regulatory cells, CD4 and CD8 cells were FACS-sorted from thawed PBMCs. The clonotype comes from a human donor in good health. The source material was CD4+ T cells from blood.

The CDR3: CASSFGRGQPQHF. CDR3 DNA: TGTGCCAGCAGCTTTGGCAGAGGTCAGCCCCAGCATTTT. The rearrangement uses TRBV5-6 and TRBJ1-5; D is uncertain. Trimming removed 2 bases at V and 6 bases at J, with 9 bases between. This CDR3 contains 13 residues. Germline CDR1 and CDR2: SGHDT and YYEEEE.